This TCR beta chain is from a study of patients and donors after allogeneic stem cell transplantation. This clonotype was seen a few times. MiXCR, run by TCRdb on the RT-PCR reads, gives a single entry per CDR3 protein. The repertoire includes roughly 960,000 distinct CDR3 sequences, roughly 17% of them detected once, and around 6% sits in the top ten. This TCR derives from a human donor who was either an allogeneic HSCT recipient or a stem cell or donor lymphocyte infusion donor (not recorded which). It is not recorded whose cells these are; they may come from a transplant donor. Sequenced material: blood, either unsorted or a sorted T cell fraction (not recorded which).

The CDR3 DNA is TGCGCCAGCAGCTACACCGGGACTAGCGGGAGGATGGGTGCCAAAAACATTCAGTACTTC. This sequence encodes CASSYTGTSGRMGAKNIQYF. The chain recombines TRBV4-1 with TRBJ2-4; 15 bases match TRBD2. This CDR3 has 20 residues. The V and J ends lost 5 bases and 1 base, in that order; junction bases with no gene match: 12. From germline, CDR1 is MGHRA and CDR2 YSYEKL.